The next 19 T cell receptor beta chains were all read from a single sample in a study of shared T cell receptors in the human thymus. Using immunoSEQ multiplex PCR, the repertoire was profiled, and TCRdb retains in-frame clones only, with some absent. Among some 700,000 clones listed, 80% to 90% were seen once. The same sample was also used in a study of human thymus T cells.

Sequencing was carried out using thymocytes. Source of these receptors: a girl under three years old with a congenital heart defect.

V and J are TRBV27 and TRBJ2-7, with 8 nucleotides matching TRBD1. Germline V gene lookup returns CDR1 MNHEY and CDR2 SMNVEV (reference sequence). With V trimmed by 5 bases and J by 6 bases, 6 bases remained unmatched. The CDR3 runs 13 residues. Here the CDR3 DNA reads TGTGCCAGCAGTCTGGACAGGGAGCGCGAGCAGTACTTC. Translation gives CASSLDREREQYF.

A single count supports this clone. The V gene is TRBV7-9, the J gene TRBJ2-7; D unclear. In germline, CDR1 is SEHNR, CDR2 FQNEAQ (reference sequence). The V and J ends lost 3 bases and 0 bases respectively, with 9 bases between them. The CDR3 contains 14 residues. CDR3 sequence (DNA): TGTGCCAGCAGCTTCTTGCAGTCCTCCTACGAGCAGTACTTC. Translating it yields CASSFLQSSYEQYF.

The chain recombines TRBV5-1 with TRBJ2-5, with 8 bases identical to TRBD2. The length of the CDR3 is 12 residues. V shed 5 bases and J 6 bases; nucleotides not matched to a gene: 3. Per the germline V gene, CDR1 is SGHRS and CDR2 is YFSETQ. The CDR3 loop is CASSRGGKTQYF. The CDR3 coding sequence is TGCGCCAGCAGTCGGGGGGGAAAGACCCAGTACTTC.

CDR3 amino acids: CASIIRQGESTDTQYF. The CDR3 nucleotides read TGTGCCAGCATTATTCGGCAGGGGGAGAGCACAGATACGCAGTATTTT. This chain uses TRBV5-8 with TRBJ2-3; 7 positions agree with TRBD1. The V and J ends lost 6 bases and 0 bases, in that order; junction bases with no gene match: 10. The CDR3 consists of 16 residues. Per germline, CDR1 SGHTS and CDR2 YDEGEE.

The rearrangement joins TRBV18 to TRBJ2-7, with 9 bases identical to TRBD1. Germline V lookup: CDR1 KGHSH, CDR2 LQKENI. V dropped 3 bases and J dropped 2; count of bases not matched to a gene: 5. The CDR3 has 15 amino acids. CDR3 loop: CASSPMGQGTYEQYF. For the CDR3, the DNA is TGTGCCAGCTCACCCATGGGACAGGGCACCTACGAGCAGTACTTC.

CDR3 DNA: TGCGCCAGCAGCCCTCTGTTTAGCAGCACTAGCACAGATACGCAGTATTTT. Amino acid sequence: CASSPLFSSTSTDTQYF. The chain is built from TRBV4-1 and TRBJ2-3; D is ambiguous. From germline, CDR1 is MGHRA and CDR2 YSYEKL. The CDR3 spans 17 residues. The V and J ends lost 4 bases and 0 bases respectively, with 17 bases between them.

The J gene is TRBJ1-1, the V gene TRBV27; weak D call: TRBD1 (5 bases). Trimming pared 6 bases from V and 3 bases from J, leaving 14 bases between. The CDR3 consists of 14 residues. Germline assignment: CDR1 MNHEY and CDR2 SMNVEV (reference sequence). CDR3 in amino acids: CASSPGLLHTEAFF. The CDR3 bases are TGTGCCAGCAGCCCGGGACTCCTTCACACTGAAGCTTTCTTT.

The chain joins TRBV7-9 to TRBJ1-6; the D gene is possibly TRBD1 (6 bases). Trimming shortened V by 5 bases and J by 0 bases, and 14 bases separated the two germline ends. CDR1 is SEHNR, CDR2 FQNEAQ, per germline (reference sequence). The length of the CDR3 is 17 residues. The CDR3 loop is CASSLGHDSSYNSPLHF. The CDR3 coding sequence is TGTGCCAGCAGCCTGGGACACGATAGCTCCTATAATTCACCCCTCCACTTT. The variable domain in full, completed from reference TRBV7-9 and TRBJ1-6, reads DTGVSQNPRHKITKRGQNVTFRCDPISEHNRLYWYRQTLGQGPEFLTYFQNEAQLEKSRLLSDRFSAERPKGSFSTLEIQRTEQGDSAMYLCASSLGHDSSYNSPLHFGNGTRLTVT.

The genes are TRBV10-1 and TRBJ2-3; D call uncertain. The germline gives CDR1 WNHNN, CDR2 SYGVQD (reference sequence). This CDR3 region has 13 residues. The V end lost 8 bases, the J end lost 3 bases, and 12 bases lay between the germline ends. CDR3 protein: CASPPAQTDTQYF. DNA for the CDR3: TGCGCCAGCCCTCCAGCGCAGACAGATACGCAGTATTTT.

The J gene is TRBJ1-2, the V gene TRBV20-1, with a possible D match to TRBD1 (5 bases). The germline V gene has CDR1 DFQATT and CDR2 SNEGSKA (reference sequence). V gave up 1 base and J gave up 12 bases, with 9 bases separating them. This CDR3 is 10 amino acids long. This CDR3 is CSARAGYHTF. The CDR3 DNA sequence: TGCAGTGCTAGAGCAGGGTACCACACCTTC.

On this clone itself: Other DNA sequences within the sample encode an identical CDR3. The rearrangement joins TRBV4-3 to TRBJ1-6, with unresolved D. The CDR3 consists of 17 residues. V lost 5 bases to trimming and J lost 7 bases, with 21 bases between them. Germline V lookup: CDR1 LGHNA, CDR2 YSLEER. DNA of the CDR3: TGCGCCAGCAGCTCTAAGCTTGAGGCCGGTGTGAATTCACCCCTCCACTTT. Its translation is CASSSKLEAGVNSPLHF.

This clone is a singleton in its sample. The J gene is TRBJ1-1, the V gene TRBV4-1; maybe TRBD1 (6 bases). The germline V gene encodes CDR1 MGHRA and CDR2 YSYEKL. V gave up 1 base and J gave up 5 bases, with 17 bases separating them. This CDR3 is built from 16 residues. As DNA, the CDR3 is TGCGCCAGCAGCCAAGTGCCAGGGGAAGCAAAGACTGAAGCTTTCTTT. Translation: CASSQVPGEAKTEAFF.

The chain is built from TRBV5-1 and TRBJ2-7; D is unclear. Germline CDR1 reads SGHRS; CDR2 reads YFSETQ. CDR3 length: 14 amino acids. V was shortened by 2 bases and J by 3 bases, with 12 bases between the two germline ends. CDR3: CASSLNDRLYEQYF. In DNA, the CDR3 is TGCGCCAGCAGCTTAAATGACCGACTCTACGAGCAGTACTTC.

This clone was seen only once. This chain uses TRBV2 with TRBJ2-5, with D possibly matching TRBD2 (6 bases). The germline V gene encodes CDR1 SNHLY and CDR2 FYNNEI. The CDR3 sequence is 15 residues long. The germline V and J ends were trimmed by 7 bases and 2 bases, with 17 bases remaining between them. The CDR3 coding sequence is TGTGCCAGCACGGTGGGGGGAGAAACTCAAGAGACCCAGTACTTC. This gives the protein CASTVGGETQETQYF.

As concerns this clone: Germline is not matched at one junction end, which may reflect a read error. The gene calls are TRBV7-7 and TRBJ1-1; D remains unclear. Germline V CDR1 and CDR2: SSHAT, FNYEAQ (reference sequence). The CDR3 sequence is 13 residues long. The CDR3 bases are TGTGCTAGCAGTCACCAGTTGAACACTGAAGCTTTCTTT. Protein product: CASSHQLNTEAFF.

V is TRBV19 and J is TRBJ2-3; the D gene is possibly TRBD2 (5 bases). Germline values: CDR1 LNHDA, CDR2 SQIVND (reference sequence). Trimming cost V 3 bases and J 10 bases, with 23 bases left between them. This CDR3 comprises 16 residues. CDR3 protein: CASSIETRPHSDPQYF. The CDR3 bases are TGTGCCAGTAGTATCGAGACTCGTCCCCATAGCGATCCGCAGTATTTT.

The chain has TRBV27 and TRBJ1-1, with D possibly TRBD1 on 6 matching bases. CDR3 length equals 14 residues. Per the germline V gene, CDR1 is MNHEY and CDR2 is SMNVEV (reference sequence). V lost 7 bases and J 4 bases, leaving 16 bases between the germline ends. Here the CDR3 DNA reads TGTGCCAGCACCCCCCAAGGGGGGGGCACTGAAGCTTTCTTT. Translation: CASTPQGGGTEAFF.

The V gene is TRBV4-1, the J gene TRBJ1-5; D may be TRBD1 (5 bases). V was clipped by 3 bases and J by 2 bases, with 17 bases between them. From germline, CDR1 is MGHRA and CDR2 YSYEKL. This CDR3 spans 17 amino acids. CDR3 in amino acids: CASSHQPREGGNQPQHF. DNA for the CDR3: TGCGCCAGCAGCCACCAACCCAGGGAAGGCGGCAATCAGCCCCAGCATTTT.

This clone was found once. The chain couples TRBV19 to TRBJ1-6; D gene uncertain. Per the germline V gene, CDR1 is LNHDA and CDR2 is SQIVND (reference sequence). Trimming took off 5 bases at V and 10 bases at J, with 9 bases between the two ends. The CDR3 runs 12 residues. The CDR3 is CASSPSESPLHF. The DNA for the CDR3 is TGTGCCAGTAGTCCGTCGGAGTCACCCCTCCACTTT.